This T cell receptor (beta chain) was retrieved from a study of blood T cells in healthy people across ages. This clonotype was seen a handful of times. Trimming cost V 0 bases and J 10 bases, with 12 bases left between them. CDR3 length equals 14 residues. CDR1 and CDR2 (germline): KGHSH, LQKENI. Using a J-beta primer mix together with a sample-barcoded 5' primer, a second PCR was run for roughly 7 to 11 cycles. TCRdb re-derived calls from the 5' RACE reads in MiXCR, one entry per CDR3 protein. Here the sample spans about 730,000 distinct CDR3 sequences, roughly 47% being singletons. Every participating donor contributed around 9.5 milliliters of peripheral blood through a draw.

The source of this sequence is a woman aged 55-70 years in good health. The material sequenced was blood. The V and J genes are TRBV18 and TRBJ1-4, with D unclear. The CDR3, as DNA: TGTGCCAGCTCACCACCGGAAGGGAGAGGAAAACTGTTTTTT. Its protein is CASSPPEGRGKLFF. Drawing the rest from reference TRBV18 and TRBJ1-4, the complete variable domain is NAGVMQNPRHLVRRRGQEARLRCSPMKGHSHVYWYRQLPEEGLKFMVYLQKENIIDESGMPKERFSAEFPKEGPSILRIQQVVRGDSAAYFCASSPPEGRGKLFFGSGTQLSVL.